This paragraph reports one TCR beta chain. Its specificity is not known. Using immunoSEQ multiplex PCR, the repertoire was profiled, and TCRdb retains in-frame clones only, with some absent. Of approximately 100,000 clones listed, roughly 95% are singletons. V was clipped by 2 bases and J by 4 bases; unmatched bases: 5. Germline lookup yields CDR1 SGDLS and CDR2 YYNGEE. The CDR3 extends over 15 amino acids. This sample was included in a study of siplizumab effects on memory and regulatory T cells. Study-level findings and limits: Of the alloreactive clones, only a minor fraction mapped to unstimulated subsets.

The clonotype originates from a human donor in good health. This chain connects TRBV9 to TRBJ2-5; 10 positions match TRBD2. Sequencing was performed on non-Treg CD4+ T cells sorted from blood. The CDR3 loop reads CASSVSGGARETQYF. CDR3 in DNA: TGTGCCAGCAGCGTGAGCGGGGGGGCACGAGAGACCCAGTACTTC. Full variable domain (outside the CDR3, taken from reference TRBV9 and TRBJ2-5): DSGVTQTPKHLITATGQRVTLRCSPRSGDLSVYWYQQSLDQGLQFLIQYYNGEERAKGNILERFSAQQFPDLHSELNLSSLELGDSALYFCASSVSGGARETQYFGPGTRLLVL.